This T cell receptor beta chain is from a study of shared T cell receptors in the human thymus. The repertoire was sequenced with immunoSEQ multiplex PCR; TCRdb's copy has only in-frame clones and lacks some. This sample yields about 660,000 clones, of which 88% are seen a single time; 0.0085% to 0.012% belongs to the top ten. In germline, CDR1 is LGHNA, CDR2 YSLEER. This CDR3 contains 13 residues. The V and J ends lost 1 base and 12 bases respectively, with 12 bases between them. The same specimen was also included in a second study, on human thymus T cells. From that report: Thymic tissue was derived from resections collected during corrective heart surgery.

The chain is built from TRBV4-3 and TRBJ1-4; no definite D call. The clonotype comes from a boy younger than two with a congenital heart defect. Sequencing was performed on thymocytes. DNA for the CDR3: TGCGCCAGCAGCCAAGTTATCCGGGGTGAACTGTTTTTT. Translation gives CASSQVIRGELFF.